Presented here are 4 T cell receptor beta chains from one specimen sequenced in a study of blood T cells in healthy people across ages. Combining a sample-barcoded 5' primer with a J-beta primer mix, a second PCR ran for about 7 to 11 cycles. Using its own MiXCR run on the 5' RACE reads, TCRdb lists one record per CDR3 protein. Of over 1,500,000 distinct CDR3 sequences in the sample, roughly 52% were seen once. Sequences were obtained from blood. These receptors originate from a woman aged 40-49 years in good health.

Details on this clonotype: At one of its ends the junction is not consistent with the germline gene, which may arise from a read error. The chain has TRBV10-3 and TRBJ2-7; D uncertain. The CDR3 is made up of 13 amino acids. Germline V gene data show CDR1 as ENHRY and CDR2 as SYGVKD. Written as DNA, the CDR3 is TGTGCCAGCAGTGAGGTAGAGCTCTACGAGCAGTACTTC. Amino acids: CASSEVELYEQYF.

For the CDR3, the DNA is TGCAGTGCTAGAAGTGCGGGGTTCTACAATGAGCAGTTCTTC. Its translation is CSARSAGFYNEQFF. This chain links TRBV20-1 with TRBJ2-1; the D gene is possibly TRBD2 (6 bases). The CDR3 covers 14 residues. The ends were cut back, 2 bases at V and 3 bases at J, with 11 bases in the middle. Germline V gene sequence: CDR1 DFQATT, CDR2 SNEGSKA (reference sequence).

This clonotype has more than one count but fewer than ten. CDR3 loop: CSARAGTGGNEQFF. The CDR3 nucleotides read TGCAGTGCTAGGGCCGGGACAGGGGGGAATGAGCAGTTCTTC. The V call is TRBV20-1, the J call TRBJ2-1; 11 bases map to TRBD1. The CDR3 sequence is 14 residues long. Looked up from germline, CDR1 is DFQATT and CDR2 is SNEGSKA (reference sequence). Trimming at V came to 3 bases and at J to 7 bases, leaving 5 bases not matched to a gene.

In its sample, this clonotype was seen a few times. The rearrangement uses TRBV9 and TRBJ2-4; the D gene is possibly TRBD2 (5 bases). The V end lost 2 bases, the J end lost 4 bases, and 13 bases lay between the germline ends. The CDR3 is 15 amino acids. CDR1 SGDLS and CDR2 YYNGEE come from the germline V gene. CDR3: CASSVGSSYKNIQYF. The DNA of the CDR3 is TGTGCCAGCAGCGTGGGCTCTAGCTATAAAAACATTCAGTACTTC.